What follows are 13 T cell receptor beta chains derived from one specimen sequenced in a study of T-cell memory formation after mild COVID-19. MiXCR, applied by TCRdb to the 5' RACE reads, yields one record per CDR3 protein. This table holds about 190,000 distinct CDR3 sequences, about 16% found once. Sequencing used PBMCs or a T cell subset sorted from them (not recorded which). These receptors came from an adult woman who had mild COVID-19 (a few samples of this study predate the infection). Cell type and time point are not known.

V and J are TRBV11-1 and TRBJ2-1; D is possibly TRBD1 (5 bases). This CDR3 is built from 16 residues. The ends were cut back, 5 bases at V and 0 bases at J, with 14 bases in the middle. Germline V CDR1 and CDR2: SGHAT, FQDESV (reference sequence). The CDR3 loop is CASSRRADSSYNEQFF. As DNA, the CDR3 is TGTGCCAGCAGCCGCAGGGCGGATTCCTCCTACAATGAGCAGTTCTTC.

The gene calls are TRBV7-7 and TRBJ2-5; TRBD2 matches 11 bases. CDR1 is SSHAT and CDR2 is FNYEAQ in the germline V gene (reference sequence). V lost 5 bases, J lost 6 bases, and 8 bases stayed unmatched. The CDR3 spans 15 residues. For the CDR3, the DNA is TGTGCCAGCAGCCCAACTAGCGGGGGTTTAAAGACCCAGTACTTC. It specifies CASSPTSGGLKTQYF.

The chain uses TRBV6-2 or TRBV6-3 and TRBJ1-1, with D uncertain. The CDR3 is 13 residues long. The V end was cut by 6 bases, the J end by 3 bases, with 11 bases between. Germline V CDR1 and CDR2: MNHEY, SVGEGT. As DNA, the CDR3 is TGTGCCAGCAGACTGGACGGACACACTGAAGCTTTCTTT. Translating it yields CASRLDGHTEAFF.

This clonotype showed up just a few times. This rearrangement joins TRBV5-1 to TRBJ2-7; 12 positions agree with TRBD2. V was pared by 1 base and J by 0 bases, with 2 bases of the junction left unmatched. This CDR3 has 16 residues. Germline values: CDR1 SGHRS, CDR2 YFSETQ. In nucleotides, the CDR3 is TGCGCCAGCAGCTTGCGGACTAGCGGGACCTCCTACGAGCAGTACTTC. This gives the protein CASSLRTSGTSYEQYF.

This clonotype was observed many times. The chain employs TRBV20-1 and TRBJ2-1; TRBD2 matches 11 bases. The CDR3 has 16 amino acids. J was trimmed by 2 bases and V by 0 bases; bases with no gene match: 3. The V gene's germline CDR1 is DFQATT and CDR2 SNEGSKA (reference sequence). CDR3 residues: CSARDTSGGTYNEQFF. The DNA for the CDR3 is TGCAGTGCTAGAGACACTAGCGGGGGAACCTACAATGAGCAGTTCTTC.

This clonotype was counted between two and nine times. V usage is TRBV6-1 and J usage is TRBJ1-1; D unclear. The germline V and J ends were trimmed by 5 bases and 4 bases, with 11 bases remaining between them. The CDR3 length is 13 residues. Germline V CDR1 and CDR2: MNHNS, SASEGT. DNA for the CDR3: TGTGCCAGCAGTTATACAGTGAGCACTGAAGCTTTCTTT. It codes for CASSYTVSTEAFF.

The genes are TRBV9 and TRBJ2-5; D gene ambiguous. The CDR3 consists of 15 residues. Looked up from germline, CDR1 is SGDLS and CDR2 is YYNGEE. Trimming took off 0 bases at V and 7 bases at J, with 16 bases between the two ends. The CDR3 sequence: CASSVESALLGTQYF. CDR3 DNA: TGTGCCAGCAGCGTAGAAAGTGCCCTCCTCGGGACCCAGTACTTC.

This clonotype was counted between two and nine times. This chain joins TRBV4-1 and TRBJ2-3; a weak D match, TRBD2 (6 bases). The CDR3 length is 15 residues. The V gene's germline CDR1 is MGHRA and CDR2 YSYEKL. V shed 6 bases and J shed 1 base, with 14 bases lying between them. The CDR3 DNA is TGCGCCAGCAGGGGACTTCCCGGCGGCACAGATACGCAGTATTTT. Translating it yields CASRGLPGGTDTQYF.

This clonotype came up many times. DNA for the CDR3: TGCAGCGTTGACAGGGTCGGTTCCTACGAGCAGTACTTC. It codes for CSVDRVGSYEQYF. The V and J genes are TRBV29-1 and TRBJ2-7, with a weak D call TRBD1 (5 bases). The germline V gene encodes CDR1 SQVTM and CDR2 ANQGSEA. This CDR3 region has 13 residues. Trimming took 3 bases from V and 1 from J, leaving 10 bases between them.

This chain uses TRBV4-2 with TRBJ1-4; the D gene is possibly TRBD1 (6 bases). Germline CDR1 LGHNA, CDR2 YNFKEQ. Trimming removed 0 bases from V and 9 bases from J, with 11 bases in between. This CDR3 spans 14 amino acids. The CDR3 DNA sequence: TGTGCCAGCAGCCAAGACTTGGGGGCTAAAAAACTGTTTTTT. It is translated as CASSQDLGAKKLFF.

The CDR3 DNA reads TGCAGTGCTAGAGATTATGGCACCGGGGAGCTGTTTTTT. Its protein is CSARDYGTGELFF. This chain joins TRBV20-1 and TRBJ2-2, with D unresolved. The CDR3 length is 13 residues. The V and J ends lost 0 bases and 4 bases respectively, with 6 bases between them. The germline V gene encodes CDR1 DFQATT and CDR2 SNEGSKA (reference sequence).

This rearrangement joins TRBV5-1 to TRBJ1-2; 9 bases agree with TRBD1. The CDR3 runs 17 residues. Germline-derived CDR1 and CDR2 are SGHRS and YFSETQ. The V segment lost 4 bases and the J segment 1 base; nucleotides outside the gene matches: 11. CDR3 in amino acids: CASSDPFNRGLNYGYTF. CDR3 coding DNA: TGCGCCAGCAGCGACCCTTTCAACAGGGGGCTTAACTATGGCTACACCTTC.

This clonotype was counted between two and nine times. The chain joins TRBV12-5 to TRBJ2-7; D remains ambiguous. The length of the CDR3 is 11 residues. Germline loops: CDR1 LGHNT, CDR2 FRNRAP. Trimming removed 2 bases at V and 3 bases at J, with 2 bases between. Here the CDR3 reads CASGLNYEQYF. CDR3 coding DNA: TGTGCTAGTGGTTTGAACTACGAGCAGTACTTC.